This T cell receptor (beta chain) emerged from a study of blood T cells in healthy people across ages. The ends were cut back, 3 bases at V and 0 bases at J, with 4 bases in the middle. The CDR3 has 13 residues. From germline, CDR1 is LGHDT and CDR2 YNNKEL (reference sequence). Study results and limitations: Expanded clonotype shifts may have been confounded, as the donors had an unknown CMV status. Any conclusive comparison of naive versus antigen-experienced cells was prevented by using unsorted PBMCs.

Through a sample-barcoded 5' primer and a J-beta primer mix, a second PCR was run for about 6 to 12 cycles. TCRdb re-called the 5' RACE reads through MiXCR, storing one row per CDR3 protein. Among under 2,000,000 distinct CDR3 sequences listed, 49% were seen once. This clonotype was seen repeatedly, ten times or more. Its antigen is not identified. Sequencing used blood. The receptor was derived from a woman aged 35 to 49 in good health. The gene calls are TRBV3-1 and TRBJ2-3; D is unresolved. CDR3 residues: CASSHRSTDTQYF. DNA for the CDR3: TGTGCCAGCAGCCACAGGAGCACAGATACGCAGTATTTT.